The 31 T cell receptor beta chains given below trace back to one sample, sequenced in a study of T-cell memory formation after mild COVID-19. TCRdb processed the 5' RACE reads anew with MiXCR; each CDR3 protein has one entry. The sample shows about half a million distinct CDR3 sequences, 15% to 20% of them seen only once. Sequenced material: PBMCs or a T cell subset sorted from them (not recorded which). These receptors all come from an adult woman who had mild COVID-19 (a few samples of this study predate the infection). Cell type and time point are not known.

This clonotype appeared a few times. The chain is built from TRBV29-1 and TRBJ1-5; D is uncertain. V lost 7 bases, J lost 0 bases, and 13 bases lay in between. This CDR3 region has 14 residues. CDR1 is SQVTM, CDR2 ANQGSEA, per germline. CDR3 sequence reads: CSALIDVSNQPQHF. The CDR3, as DNA: TGCAGCGCCCTAATCGACGTTAGCAATCAGCCCCAGCATTTT.

There are many counts of this clonotype. This sequence joins TRBV9 and TRBJ2-3, with unresolved D. Trimming removed 4 bases at V and 0 bases at J, with 12 bases between. The germline gives CDR1 SGDLS, CDR2 YYNGEE. This CDR3 contains 15 residues. CDR3 in DNA: TGTGCCAGCAGCCAGTCCCCCGGCAGCACAGATACGCAGTATTTT. Translated: CASSQSPGSTDTQYF.

This clonotype was counted between two and nine times. V and J are TRBV12-3 or TRBV12-4 and TRBJ2-2; D remains ambiguous. Trimming stripped 3 bases from V and 3 bases from J, with 5 bases between. The CDR3 runs to 13 residues. This chain's CDR3 is CASSFRDTGELFF. The CDR3 DNA follows: TGTGCCAGCAGTTTCCGGGACACCGGGGAGCTGTTTTTT.

The chain uses TRBV24-1 and TRBJ2-1; D ambiguous. The CDR3 runs to 16 residues. Germline V lookup: CDR1 KGHDR, CDR2 SFDVKD. With 9 bases removed from V and 9 bases from J, the gap between germline ends came to 26 bases. CDR3 nucleotide sequence: TGTGCCACCTCCACGGCGTCGGGTTTGCGAGGCGGTGAGCAGTTCTTC. Its translation is CATSTASGLRGGEQFF.

V is TRBV2 and J is TRBJ1-5; 11 bases are a match to TRBD1. Trimming at V came to 7 bases and at J to 5 bases, leaving 4 bases not matched to a gene. From germline, CDR1 is SNHLY and CDR2 FYNNEI. This CDR3 spans 14 amino acids. The CDR3 loop is CASTGQGAYQPQHF. CDR3 in DNA: TGTGCCAGCACCGGACAGGGGGCATATCAGCCCCAGCATTTT.

This clonotype was found once. The rearrangement uses TRBV19 and TRBJ2-3, with 13 bases identical to TRBD2. CDR3 length: 16 amino acids. Germline V gene data show CDR1 as LNHDA and CDR2 as SQIVND (reference sequence). V lost 4 bases and J lost 5; bases outside the gene matches: 6. The DNA for the CDR3 is TGTGCCAGTAGTAGAGGACTAGCGGGGGTCGGAGATACGCAGTATTTT. This gives the protein CASSRGLAGVGDTQYF.

The chain has TRBV7-9 and TRBJ2-5; D not certain. The CDR3 spans 14 residues. The V gene's germline CDR1 is SEHNR and CDR2 FQNEAQ (reference sequence). Deletions cut 3 bases from V and 5 bases from J, with 13 bases between. CDR3: CASSFPLTWETQYF. The CDR3 region has the DNA TGTGCCAGCAGCTTCCCTCTTACGTGGGAGACCCAGTACTTC.

This clonotype came up many times. The chain combines TRBV7-2 with TRBJ2-7; TRBD1 might be the D (6 bases). Trimming pared 0 bases from V and 3 bases from J, leaving 21 bases between. The CDR3 length is 18 residues. Per germline, CDR1 SGHTA and CDR2 FQGNSA. In nucleotides, the CDR3 is TGTGCCAGCAGCTTAGCCCGGATTTCAGGGGCCCTCGTCTACGAGCAGTACTTC. Its translation: CASSLARISGALVYEQYF.

This clonotype has more than one count but fewer than ten. V gene TRBV7-9 combines with J gene TRBJ2-5, with a possible D match to TRBD1 (6 bases). The CDR3 runs to 14 residues. The ends were cut back, 4 bases at V and 4 bases at J, with 13 bases in the middle. Germline-derived CDR1 and CDR2 are SEHNR and FQNEAQ (reference sequence). Written as DNA, the CDR3 is TGTGCCAGCAGCTGGCCATCACAGGGAGAGACCCAGTACTTC. The encoded protein is CASSWPSQGETQYF.

In this sample, this clonotype turned up a few times. V usage is TRBV6-5 and J usage is TRBJ2-7, with D maybe TRBD2 (6 bases). Trimming took 2 bases from V and 2 from J, leaving 22 bases between them. The CDR3 contains 18 residues. CDR1 is MNHEY and CDR2 is SVGAGI in the germline V gene. CDR3 sequence (DNA): TGTGCCAGCAGTTACGCCGGGGGTAACACAGCTGCGACCTACGAGCAGTACTTC. This gives the protein CASSYAGGNTAATYEQYF.

The chain joins TRBV6-5 to TRBJ2-1; 14 bases match TRBD2. Germline lookup yields CDR1 MNHEY and CDR2 SVGAGI. The CDR3 consists of 19 residues. Unmatched junction bases numbered 15, after V lost 5 bases and J lost 6 bases. In DNA form, the CDR3 reads TGTGCCAGCAGTCCCTCTCAGGGCAGGACTAGCGGGGGGTTCAATGAGCAGTTCTTC. It codes for CASSPSQGRTSGGFNEQFF.

In its sample, this clonotype was seen many times. V is TRBV12-3 or TRBV12-4 and J is TRBJ1-2; D might be TRBD1 (5 bases). V was clipped by 5 bases and J by 5 bases, with 24 bases between them. The CDR3 runs 17 residues. This CDR3 reads CASSLNPRTAGSYGYTF. CDR3 DNA sequence: TGTGCCAGCAGTCTGAACCCACGGACGGCAGGGTCGTATGGCTACACCTTC.

This sequence joins TRBV15 and TRBJ2-3, with D maybe TRBD1 (5 bases). Germline CDR1 is LNHNV and CDR2 is YYDKDF (reference sequence). Trimming shortened V by 8 bases and J by 1 base, and 10 bases separated the two germline ends. The CDR3 totals 13 residues. The CDR3 DNA is TGTGCCACCCAGGGTTGGGGCACAGATACGCAGTATTTT. It encodes CATQGWGTDTQYF. The whole variable domain, remainder taken from reference TRBV15 and TRBJ2-3, is DAMVIQNPRYQVTQFGKPVTLSCSQTLNHNVMYWYQQKSSQAPKLLFHYYDKDFNNEADTPDNFQSRRPNTSFCFLDIRSPGLGDTAMYLCATQGWGTDTQYFGPGTRLTVL.

V usage is TRBV9 and J usage is TRBJ1-1; the D is unclear. Per germline, CDR1 SGDLS and CDR2 YYNGEE. The CDR3 runs to 14 residues. V was shortened by 0 bases and J by 4 bases, with 10 bases between the two germline ends. The CDR3 DNA reads TGTGCCAGCAGCGTAGATGTGGGGATCACTGAAGCTTTCTTT. The encoded protein is CASSVDVGITEAFF. The variable domain in full, with the rest retrieved from reference TRBV9 and TRBJ1-1, is DSGVTQTPKHLITATGQRVTLRCSPRSGDLSVYWYQQSLDQGLQFLIQYYNGEERAKGNILERFSAQQFPDLHSELNLSSLELGDSALYFCASSVDVGITEAFFGQGTRLTVV.

This chain joins TRBV11-2 and TRBJ2-3, with no clear D. This CDR3 is built from 17 residues. The V gene lost 4 bases and the J gene lost 0 bases, with 17 bases spanning the gap. The V gene's germline CDR1 is SGHAT and CDR2 FQNNGV. CDR3 DNA: TGTGCCAGCAGCTCTCGACTGAGGACCTTTAGCACAGATACGCAGTATTTT. Its translation: CASSSRLRTFSTDTQYF.

The rearrangement links TRBV7-3 to TRBJ2-3, with 13 bases matching TRBD2. Germline trimming cut 4 bases from V and 6 bases from J; bases unmatched to any gene: 7. Germline loops: CDR1 SGHTA, CDR2 FQGTGA. This CDR3 region has 16 residues. The CDR3 sequence is CASSSPETSGRDTQYF. DNA of the CDR3: TGTGCCAGCAGCTCGCCTGAGACTAGCGGGAGGGATACGCAGTATTTT.

This clonotype was detected only a few times. V usage is TRBV28 and J usage is TRBJ2-7; D might be TRBD1 (5 bases). The ends were cut back, 5 bases at V and 2 bases at J, with 13 bases in the middle. The germline gives CDR1 MDHEN, CDR2 SYDVKM. This CDR3 has 14 amino acids. The CDR3 DNA sequence: TGTGCCAGCAGTCAGGACATAATTGCCTACGAGCAGTACTTC. This sequence encodes CASSQDIIAYEQYF.

The chain uses TRBV4-3 and TRBJ2-1, with a weak D call TRBD1 (6 bases). The germline CDR1 and CDR2 sequences are LGHNA and YSLEER. V was shortened by 1 base and J by 4 bases, with 14 bases between the two germline ends. The length of the CDR3 is 16 residues. The CDR3 is CASSQGFRGMYNEQFF. CDR3 sequence (DNA): TGCGCCAGCAGCCAAGGTTTCAGGGGAATGTACAATGAGCAGTTCTTC.

This clonotype was recorded a few times. V usage is TRBV4-1 and J usage is TRBJ2-2; no reliable D call. The CDR3 has 16 amino acids. The germline CDR1 and CDR2 sequences are MGHRA and YSYEKL. Trimming took off 3 bases at V and 0 bases at J, with 11 bases between the two ends. CDR3 sequence: CASSQRSRSNTGELFF. In DNA form, the CDR3 reads TGCGCCAGCAGCCAGCGTAGCCGATCGAACACCGGGGAGCTGTTTTTT.

In DNA form, the CDR3 reads TGCAGTGCTAGTGCGACGGGAGAGGTACACAATGAGCAGTTCTTC. It yields the protein CSASATGEVHNEQFF. V is TRBV20-1 and J is TRBJ2-1; a possible D gene is TRBD2 (6 bases). V lost 3 bases to trimming and J lost 5 bases, with 17 bases between them. The germline gives CDR1 DFQATT, CDR2 SNEGSKA (reference sequence). The CDR3 has 15 residues.

The chain uses TRBV4-3 and TRBJ2-7, with D perhaps given as TRBD1 or TRBD2 (5 bases each). The CDR3 has 16 residues. V was trimmed by 1 base and J by 6 bases, leaving 19 bases between them. Germline V gene data show CDR1 as LGHNA and CDR2 as YSLEER. CDR3 sequence (DNA): TGCGCCAGCAGCCAAGGTGTGAGGGGCATCCTAAGCGAGCAGTACTTC. Amino acids: CASSQGVRGILSEQYF.

The rearrangement links TRBV6-2 or TRBV6-3 to TRBJ2-1; 8 bases agree with TRBD2. The V and J ends lost 5 bases and 9 bases, in that order; junction bases with no gene match: 18. The CDR3 contains 17 residues. Germline values: CDR1 MNHEY, CDR2 SVGEGT. The CDR3 loop is CASSPLGRAGDRGEQFF. The CDR3 coding sequence is TGTGCCAGCAGTCCACTCGGGAGAGCGGGAGATCGGGGTGAGCAGTTCTTC.

V usage is TRBV27 and J usage is TRBJ2-7, with D perhaps TRBD1 (5 bases). The CDR3 has 14 amino acids. The germline V gene encodes CDR1 MNHEY and CDR2 SMNVEV (reference sequence). Trimming pared 1 base from V and 5 bases from J, leaving 12 bases between. The CDR3 DNA follows: TGTGCCAGCAGTTTATTGATAGGGGAACACGAGCAGTACTTC. Encoded protein: CASSLLIGEHEQYF.

The chain joins TRBV29-1 to TRBJ1-4, with D uncertain. Trimming shortened V by 4 bases and J by 0 bases, and 9 bases separated the two germline ends. Looked up from germline, CDR1 is SQVTM and CDR2 is ANQGSEA. The CDR3 totals 14 residues. Here the CDR3 reads CSVVVGTTNEKLFF. For the CDR3, the DNA is TGCAGCGTTGTGGTCGGGACAACTAATGAAAAACTGTTTTTT.

The chain uses TRBV12-3 or TRBV12-4 and TRBJ1-2; D is ambiguous. The CDR3 contains 14 residues. V dropped 3 bases and J dropped 6 bases, with 14 bases sitting between them. Written as DNA, the CDR3 is TGTGCCAGCAGTTTCGGTGGAGGGAGGGATGGCTACACCTTC. Protein sequence: CASSFGGGRDGYTF.

This clonotype was found many times. The chain employs TRBV5-1 and TRBJ1-1; D perhaps matches TRBD1 (5 bases). Germline loops: CDR1 SGHRS, CDR2 YFSETQ. The CDR3 sequence is 14 residues long. V shed 1 base and J shed 4 bases, with 11 bases lying between them. The CDR3 is CASSLIPGGTEAFF. DNA of the CDR3: TGCGCCAGCAGCTTGATTCCGGGGGGCACTGAAGCTTTCTTT.

This clonotype occurred a few times. J is TRBJ2-5 and V is TRBV24-1; D remains ambiguous. Per the germline V gene, CDR1 is KGHDR and CDR2 is SFDVKD. Trimming cost V 4 bases and J 7 bases, with 9 bases left between them. The CDR3 consists of 12 residues. This chain's CDR3 is CATSERERTQYF. DNA for the CDR3: TGTGCCACCAGTGAAAGGGAAAGGACCCAGTACTTC.

This clonotype was picked up a small number of times. The chain employs TRBV15 and TRBJ1-4, with D tentatively TRBD1 (6 bases). The CDR3 is 14 amino acids. V dropped 2 bases and J dropped 11 bases, with 15 bases sitting between them. Germline CDR1 and CDR2: LNHNV and YYDKDF (reference sequence). CDR3 amino acids: CATSRKTGLGKLFF. The CDR3 nucleotides are TGTGCCACCAGCAGAAAGACAGGCTTGGGGAAACTGTTTTTT.

This chain joins TRBV29-1 and TRBJ1-1, with D tentatively TRBD1 (5 bases). Germline V lookup: CDR1 SQVTM, CDR2 ANQGSEA. The V end was cut by 0 bases, the J end by 11 bases, with 28 bases between. The CDR3 is 17 amino acids. CDR3 DNA: TGCAGCGTTGAAGACCGGGTGGCAGGGACGGGCATTTACTCGGCTTTCTTT. It yields the protein CSVEDRVAGTGIYSAFF.

The V gene is TRBV7-8, the J gene TRBJ2-2, with a possible D match to TRBD2 (6 bases). V was clipped by 3 bases and J by 1 base, with 12 bases between them. CDR3 length: 16 residues. From germline, CDR1 is SGHVS and CDR2 FQNEAQ. CDR3 amino acids: CASSFRVGRNTGELFF. CDR3 nucleotide sequence: TGTGCCAGCAGCTTCCGGGTCGGGAGGAACACCGGGGAGCTGTTTTTT. The full variable domain, in which reference TRBV7-8 and TRBJ2-2 provide the parts outside the CDR3, is GAGVSQSPRYKVAKRGQDVALRCDPISGHVSLFWYQQALGQGPEFLTYFQNEAQLDKSGLPSDRFFAERPEGSVSTLKIQRTQQEDSAVYLCASSFRVGRNTGELFFGEGSRLTVL.

This clonotype was detected many times. The chain has TRBV4-3 and TRBJ2-7, with TRBD1 identical over 7 bases. Germline V gene sequence: CDR1 LGHNA, CDR2 YSLEER. The CDR3 covers 13 residues. V trimming: 6 bases; J trimming: 2 bases; junction bases outside the gene matches: 4. CDR3 region: CASSTGQTYEQYF. CDR3 nucleotides: TGCGCCAGCAGTACGGGACAGACCTACGAGCAGTACTTC.